A selection of T cell receptor beta chains follows, all from one sample in a study of cytomegalovirus exposure and HLA in healthy donors. The method was immunoSEQ multiplex PCR; TCRdb's version includes in-frame clones alone and lacks a portion of them. This sample has fewer than 200,000 clones; 60% to 80% occur once, and the top ten carry over 4.5%. The specimen was PBMCs. These receptors were taken from a male donor in good health and CMV-seronegative. The CDR3 runs from the conserved cysteine through the conserved F or W. D genes are given only for firm matches. Expanded clones get a size class; other rows say once, few or many, or leave the size out.

V	J	size	D	CDR3	DNA
TRBV7-9	TRBJ2-2	.	.	CASSRRGTGELFF	TGTGCCAGCAGCCGACGGGGAACCGGGGAGCTGTTTTTT
TRBV7-3	TRBJ2-1	.	TRBD2	CASSSGLAGDNEQFF	TGTGCCAGCAGCTCCGGACTAGCGGGGGATAATGAGCAGTTCTTC
TRBV9	TRBJ1-2	few	.	CASSPQGNYGYTF	TGTGCCAGCAGCCCCCAGGGCAACTATGGCTACACCTTC
TRBV11-2	TRBJ2-7	once	TRBD1	CASSLTGTGAPYEQYF	TGTGCCAGCAGCCTCACCGGGACAGGGGCGCCTTACGAGCAGTACTTC
TRBV18	TRBJ2-5	.	.	CASSRSGYQETQYF	TGTGCCAGCTCACGGAGCGGTTACCAAGAGACCCAGTACTTC
TRBV9	TRBJ2-5	.	TRBD2	CASSVLAGEETQYF	TGTGCCAGCAGCGTCTTAGCGGGAGAAGAGACCCAGTACTTC
TRBV25-1	TRBJ2-2	.	.	CASSESLVNTGELFF	TGTGCCAGCAGTGAATCGCTAGTAAACACCGGGGAGCTGTTTTTT
TRBV9	TRBJ1-4	.	TRBD1	CASSVGWRETGREKLFF	TGTGCCAGCAGCGTAGGGTGGAGGGAGACAGGGCGTGAAAAACTGTTTTTT
TRBV18	TRBJ1-1	.	.	CASSAQGRNTEAFF	TGTGCCAGCTCGGCCCAGGGTCGGAACACTGAAGCTTTCTTT
TRBV28	TRBJ2-7	.	TRBD1	CATRQGARYEQYF	TGTGCCACCCGACAGGGCGCGCGCTACGAGCAGTACTTC
TRBV28	TRBJ2-7	.	.	CASIDRRVGHEQYF	TGTGCCAGCATTGACCGTAGGGTGGGGCACGAGCAGTACTTC
TRBV5-4	TRBJ2-5	.	.	CASSLGSGVPQETQYF	TGTGCCAGCAGCTTGGGGTCAGGGGTACCACAAGAGACCCAGTACTTC
TRBV6-5	TRBJ2-3	.	TRBD2	CASSWGLAGGTDTQYF	TGTGCCAGCAGTTGGGGACTAGCGGGGGGGACAGATACGCAGTATTTT
TRBV19	TRBJ1-6	few	TRBD1	CASRFVDRGNSPLHF	TGTGCCAGTAGGTTCGTGGACAGGGGGAATTCACCCCTCCACTTT
TRBV30	TRBJ1-1	.	.	CAWRPGSQNTEAFF	TGTGCCTGGAGGCCGGGATCCCAGAACACTGAAGCTTTCTTT
TRBV7-2	TRBJ2-2	.	TRBD2	CASSFSGTGELFF	TGTGCCAGCAGCTTTAGCGGGACGGGGGAGCTGTTTTTT
TRBV7-6	TRBJ2-4	.	.	CASSVQEKNIQYF	TGTGCCAGCAGCGTACAGGAGAAAAACATTCAGTACTTC
TRBV18	TRBJ2-7	.	TRBD1	CASSPPGQGASYEQYF	TGTGCCAGCTCTCCTCCGGGACAGGGGGCCTCCTACGAGCAGTACTTC
TRBV5-6	TRBJ2-3	few	.	CASSIDSRTDTQYF	TGTGCCAGCAGTATCGACAGCCGCACAGATACGCAGTATTTT
TRBV7-3	TRBJ1-1	.	.	CASSLSRGDTEAFF	TGTGCCAGCAGCTTAAGTCGGGGGGACACTGAAGCTTTCTTT
TRBV6-6	TRBJ2-7	.	TRBD2	CASNRLAGAEQYF	TGTGCCAGCAACAGACTAGCGGGAGCCGAGCAGTACTTC
TRBV15	TRBJ2-1	.	TRBD2	CATSRELADLYNEQFF	TGTGCCACCAGCAGAGAACTAGCGGACCTCTACAATGAGCAGTTCTTC
TRBV14	TRBJ2-7	once	TRBD1	CASSLPGGYEQYF	TGTGCCAGCAGCCTCCCAGGGGGCTACGAGCAGTACTTC
TRBV9	TRBJ1-6	.	TRBD1	CASSVGQGGSPLHF	TGTGCCAGCAGCGTAGGACAGGGGGGATCACCCCTCCACTTT
TRBV14	TRBJ2-3	.	TRBD1	CASSEQTGFAQYF	TGTGCCAGCAGCGAACAGACAGGGTTCGCGCAGTATTTT
TRBV5-4	TRBJ2-5	.	TRBD2	CAMLAGNKETQYF	TGTGCCATGCTAGCGGGAAATAAGGAGACCCAGTACTTC
TRBV19	TRBJ2-2	.	TRBD2	CASSIGLAGVGELFF	TGTGCCAGTAGTATTGGACTAGCGGGAGTCGGGGAGCTGTTTTTT
TRBV15	TRBJ1-3	.	.	CATSRAFEGLGNTIYF	TGTGCCACCAGCAGAGCGTTTGAGGGCCTTGGAAACACCATATATTTT
TRBV28	TRBJ2-7	.	.	CASSLELWRDEQYF	TGTGCCAGCAGTTTAGAGCTTTGGAGGGACGAGCAGTACTTC
TRBV7-9	TRBJ2-7	.	.	CASSLGRGKSSYEQYF	TGTGCCAGCAGCTTAGGCCGGGGGAAGAGCTCCTACGAGCAGTACTTC
TRBV27	TRBJ2-7	.	.	CASSLGNEQYF	TGTGCCAGCAGTTTAGGCAACGAGCAGTACTTC
TRBV25-1	TRBJ2-2	.	.	CASSRSAGYTGKLFF	TGTGCCAGCAGTCGTTCGGCCGGGTACACCGGGAAGCTGTTTTTT